Sequencing of this T cell receptor beta chain was carried out in a study of blood T cells in healthy people across ages. The ends were cut back, 4 bases at V and 2 bases at J, with 15 bases in the middle. Germline CDR1 reads SGHRS; CDR2 reads YFSETQ. This CDR3 contains 15 residues. A second 7 to 11 cycle PCR used barcoded and J-beta primers. Each of the cDNA molecules was tagged by a template-switch adaptor with 12 random nucleotides. TCRdb fed the 5' RACE reads into MiXCR, producing one record per CDR3 protein. The sample lists some 1.8 million distinct CDR3 sequences; 35% to 50% were seen once. The receptor's source is a human donor in good health. The chain uses TRBV5-1 and TRBJ2-5, with D possibly called TRBD1 or TRBD2 (5 bases each). The sample was blood. CDR3 in DNA: TGCGCCAGCAGCCGGGCTGGGACCAATCAAGAGACCCAGTACTTC. Translated, it gives CASSRAGTNQETQYF.